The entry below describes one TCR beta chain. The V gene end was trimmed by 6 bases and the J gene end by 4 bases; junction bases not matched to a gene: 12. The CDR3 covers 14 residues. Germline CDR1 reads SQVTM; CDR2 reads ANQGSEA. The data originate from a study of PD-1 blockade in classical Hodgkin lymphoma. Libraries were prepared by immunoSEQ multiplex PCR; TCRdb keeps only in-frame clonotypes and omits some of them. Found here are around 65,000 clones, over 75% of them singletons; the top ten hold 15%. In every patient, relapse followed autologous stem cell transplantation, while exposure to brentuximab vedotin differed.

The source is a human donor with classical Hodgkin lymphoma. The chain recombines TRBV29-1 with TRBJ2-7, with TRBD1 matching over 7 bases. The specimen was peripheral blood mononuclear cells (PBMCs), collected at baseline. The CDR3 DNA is TGCAGCGTCCGAGGGGGCGCGACCTTTTACGAGCAGTACTTC. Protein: CSVRGGATFYEQYF.